This T cell receptor (beta chain) derives from a study of blood T cell repertoires in COVID-19. Study information: The cDNA or gDNA used as material had been derived from T cells, B-cell-depleted T cells, or PBMCs.

In the original workflow: Estimation of nucleated cell counts relied on the amplification of reference gene primers. This table comes from immunoSEQ multiplex PCR, and its TCRdb copy is limited to in-frame clones, with some not included. V, J and clone size are taken as reported in that table, and D and trimming were inferred from the DNA itself. The table lists some 270,000 clones, more than 65% of them singletons. Recruited during active infection, patients (from Seattle) were subsequently followed longitudinally. Germline assignment: CDR1 SQVTM and CDR2 ANQGSEA. The V end lost 6 bases, the J end lost 0 bases, and 6 bases lay between the germline ends. CDR3 length: 11 residues.

Sample: peripheral blood. The chain joins TRBV29-1 to TRBJ2-7, with no clear D. The clonotype was recovered from a person aged 65 to 85 with COVID-19, enrolled during active disease. CDR3 protein: CSVLISYEQYF. The CDR3 DNA reads as TGCAGCGTCCTAATCTCCTACGAGCAGTACTTC.